This T cell receptor (beta chain) was sequenced in a study of blood T cell repertoires in COVID-19. About the research overall: Some COVID-19 samples were acute and others convalescent; all came from the United States, Italy and Spain. PBMCs, B-cell-depleted T cells, or T cells provided the cDNA or gDNA that made up the material.

The V and J ends lost 4 bases and 6 bases respectively, with 8 bases between them. Germline lookup yields CDR1 ENHRY and CDR2 SYGVKD. The CDR3 length is 12 residues. Patients at the Seattle site were enrolled during active infection and followed longitudinally. Generated by immunoSEQ multiplex PCR, the TCRdb table keeps only in-frame clones and is missing some. The repertoire holds some 300,000 clones, with nearly 90% as singletons. Sequencing was performed on peripheral blood. The source of this sequence is a middle-aged woman with COVID-19, enrolled during active disease. The J gene is TRBJ2-3, the V gene TRBV10-3; possible D gene TRBD2, 5 bases. This CDR3 is CAISVLADTQYF. CDR3 nucleotides: TGTGCCATCAGTGTATTAGCGGATACGCAGTATTTT.